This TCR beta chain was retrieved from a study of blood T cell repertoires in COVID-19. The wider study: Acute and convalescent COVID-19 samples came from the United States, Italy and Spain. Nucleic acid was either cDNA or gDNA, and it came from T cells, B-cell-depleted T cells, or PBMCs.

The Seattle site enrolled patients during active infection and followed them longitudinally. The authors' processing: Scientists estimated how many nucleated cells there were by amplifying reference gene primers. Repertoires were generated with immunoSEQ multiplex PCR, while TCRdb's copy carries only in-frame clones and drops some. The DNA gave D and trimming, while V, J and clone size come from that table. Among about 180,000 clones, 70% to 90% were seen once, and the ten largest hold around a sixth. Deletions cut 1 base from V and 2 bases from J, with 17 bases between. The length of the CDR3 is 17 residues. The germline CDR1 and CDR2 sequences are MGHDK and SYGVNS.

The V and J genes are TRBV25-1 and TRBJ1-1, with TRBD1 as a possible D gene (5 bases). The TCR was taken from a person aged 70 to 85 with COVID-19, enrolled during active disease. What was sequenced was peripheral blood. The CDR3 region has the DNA TGTGCCAGCAGTGAATTTTTTTGGGGGGAACCTAACACTGAAGCTTTCTTT. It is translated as CASSEFFWGEPNTEAFF.